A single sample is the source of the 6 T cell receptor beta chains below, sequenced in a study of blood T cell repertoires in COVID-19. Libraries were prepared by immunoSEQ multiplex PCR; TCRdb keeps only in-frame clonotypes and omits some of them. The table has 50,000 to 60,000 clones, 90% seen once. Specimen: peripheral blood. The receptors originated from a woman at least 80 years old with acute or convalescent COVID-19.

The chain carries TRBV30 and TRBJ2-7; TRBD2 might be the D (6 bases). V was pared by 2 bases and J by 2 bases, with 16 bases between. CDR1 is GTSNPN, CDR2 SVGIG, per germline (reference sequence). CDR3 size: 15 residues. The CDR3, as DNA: TGTGCCTGGAGTCTTTTTGGGACTCTGGCCTACGAGCAGTACTTC. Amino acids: CAWSLFGTLAYEQYF.

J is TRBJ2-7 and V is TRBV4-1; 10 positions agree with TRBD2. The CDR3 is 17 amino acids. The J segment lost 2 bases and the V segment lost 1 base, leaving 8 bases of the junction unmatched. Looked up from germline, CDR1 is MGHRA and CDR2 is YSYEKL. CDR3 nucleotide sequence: TGCGCCAGCAGCCAAGGTTCTAGCGGGAGAGGGCCCTACGAGCAGTACTTC. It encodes CASSQGSSGRGPYEQYF.

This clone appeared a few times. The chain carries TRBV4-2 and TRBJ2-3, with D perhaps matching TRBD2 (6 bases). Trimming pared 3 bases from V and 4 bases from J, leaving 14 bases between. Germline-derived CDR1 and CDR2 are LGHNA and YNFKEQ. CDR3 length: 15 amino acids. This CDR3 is CASSHRENEPDTQYF. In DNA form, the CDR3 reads TGTGCCAGCAGCCACCGGGAGAACGAGCCAGATACGCAGTATTTT.

In DNA, the CDR3 is TGCAGCGTTGTTAGACAGGGAAGCACAGATACGCAGTATTTT. This sequence encodes CSVVRQGSTDTQYF. The V and J genes are TRBV29-1 and TRBJ2-3; 7 nucleotides agree with TRBD1. CDR1 and CDR2 (germline): SQVTM, ANQGSEA. The J segment lost 0 bases and the V segment lost 4 bases, leaving 4 bases of the junction unmatched. The CDR3 runs 14 residues.

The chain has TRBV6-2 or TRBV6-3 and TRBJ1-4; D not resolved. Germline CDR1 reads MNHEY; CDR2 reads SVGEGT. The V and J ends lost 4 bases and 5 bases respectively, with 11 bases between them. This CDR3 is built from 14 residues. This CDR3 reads CASSSTRGNEKLFF. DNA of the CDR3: TGTGCCAGCAGTTCCACTCGGGGAAATGAAAAACTGTTTTTT.

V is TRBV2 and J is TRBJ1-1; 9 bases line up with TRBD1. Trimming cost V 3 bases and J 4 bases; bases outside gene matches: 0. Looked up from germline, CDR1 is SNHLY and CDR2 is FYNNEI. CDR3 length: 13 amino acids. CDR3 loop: CASSETGGTEAFF. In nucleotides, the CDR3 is TGTGCCAGCAGTGAGACAGGGGGCACTGAAGCTTTCTTT.